Listed here are 21 T cell receptor beta chains from one sample, sequenced in a study of blood T cell repertoires in COVID-19. Some clones are missing from TCRdb's copy, which holds only in-frame ones; the method was immunoSEQ multiplex PCR. The sample holds over 200,000 clones, almost 85% seen once. The sample comprised PBMCs or T cells enriched from blood (not recorded which). These receptors originate from a man aged 40-49 years who had recovered from COVID-19.

This clone was counted once. The chain joins TRBV18 to TRBJ1-2; possible D gene TRBD1, 5 bases. V was trimmed by 2 bases and J by 0 bases, leaving 10 bases between them. Looked up from germline, CDR1 is KGHSH and CDR2 is LQKENI. The CDR3 has 15 amino acids. This CDR3 reads CASSPLEGANYGYTF. The CDR3 DNA reads as TGTGCCAGCTCACCATTAGAAGGGGCTAACTATGGCTACACCTTC.

The V call is TRBV14, the J call TRBJ2-1, with 7 bases aligning to TRBD2. The ends lost 0 bases at V and 4 bases at J; junction bases unmatched: 6. Per germline, CDR1 SGHDN and CDR2 FVKESK. The CDR3 extends over 16 amino acids. The CDR3 spells CASSQDGTTRYNEQFF. The CDR3 DNA sequence: TGTGCCAGCAGCCAAGACGGGACTACTAGGTACAATGAGCAGTTCTTC.

The genes are TRBV29-1 and TRBJ2-1, with TRBD2 identical over 7 bases. Germline CDR1 reads SQVTM; CDR2 reads ANQGSEA. J was trimmed by 9 bases and V by 3 bases; bases with no gene match: 8. The CDR3 covers 13 residues. CDR3 nucleotide sequence: TGCAGCGTTGACCCCGCTAAGCGGGGTGAGCAGTTCTTC. As protein: CSVDPAKRGEQFF.

This chain uses TRBV5-4 with TRBJ1-5; D call uncertain. V was clipped by 4 bases and J by 2 bases, with 13 bases between them. This CDR3 has 15 residues. Germline CDR1 reads SGHNT; CDR2 reads YYREEE (reference sequence). The CDR3 region is CASSPIGLGNQPQHF. The CDR3 coding sequence is TGTGCCAGCAGCCCCATCGGGTTGGGCAATCAGCCCCAGCATTTT.

The V gene is TRBV10-1, the J gene TRBJ1-1, with D possibly being TRBD1 (5 bases). Germline lookup yields CDR1 WNHNN and CDR2 SYGVQD (reference sequence). The CDR3 length is 17 residues. The germline V and J ends were trimmed by 0 bases and 1 base, with 15 bases remaining between them. CDR3 loop: CASSESPGRSGNTEAFF. The CDR3 DNA is TGCGCCAGCAGTGAGTCCCCAGGGAGGTCGGGGAACACTGAAGCTTTCTTT.

The chain recombines TRBV7-2 with TRBJ1-2, with D perhaps TRBD1 (5 bases). Germline CDR1 and CDR2: SGHTA and FQGNSA. V was trimmed by 5 bases and J by 6 bases, leaving 13 bases between them. This CDR3 region has 13 residues. The CDR3 nucleotides are TGTGCCAGCAGCATCGCCCCGGGGGATGGCTACACCTTC. The encoded protein is CASSIAPGDGYTF.

The V gene is TRBV15, the J gene TRBJ1-2; 8 bases map to TRBD1. The germline V gene encodes CDR1 LNHNV and CDR2 YYDKDF (reference sequence). V was pared by 3 bases and J by 6 bases, with 6 bases of the junction left unmatched. This CDR3 is built from 14 residues. The CDR3 DNA is TGTGCCACCAGCAGGGCAGGGGGCCCCCATGGCTACACCTTC. This codes for CATSRAGGPHGYTF. Using reference TRBV15 and TRBJ1-2 for the parts outside the CDR3, the full variable domain is DAMVIQNPRYQVTQFGKPVTLSCSQTLNHNVMYWYQQKSSQAPKLLFHYYDKDFNNEADTPDNFQSRRPNTSFCFLDIRSPGLGDTAMYLCATSRAGGPHGYTFGSGTRLTVV.

V gene TRBV3-1 (or the pseudogene TRBV3-2) combines with J gene TRBJ1-1, with 7 bases identical to TRBD1. Germline V lookup: CDR1 LGHDT, CDR2 YNNKEL (reference sequence). V was pared by 2 bases and J by 11 bases, with 14 bases of the junction left unmatched. The CDR3 sequence is 15 residues long. CDR3 in amino acids: CASSQRVSTGPDAFF. The CDR3, as DNA: TGTGCCAGCAGCCAAAGAGTCTCGACAGGGCCAGATGCTTTCTTT.

This clone was counted a single time. This chain joins TRBV11-2 and TRBJ2-1; a weak D match, TRBD2 (5 bases). CDR3 length: 16 amino acids. V lost 5 bases and J 4 bases, leaving 18 bases between the germline ends. CDR1 SGHAT and CDR2 FQNNGV come from the germline V gene. The CDR3 region is CASSRHEGSIYNEQFF. CDR3 sequence (DNA): TGTGCCAGCAGCCGCCATGAAGGGAGTATATACAATGAGCAGTTCTTC.

This rearrangement joins TRBV4-1 to TRBJ1-1, with a weak D call TRBD1 (6 bases). Germline assignment: CDR1 MGHRA and CDR2 YSYEKL. The CDR3 length is 13 residues. Trimming removed 10 bases from V and 0 bases from J, with 12 bases in between. The chain's CDR3 is CATSRQVNTEAFF. CDR3 DNA sequence: TGCGCCACTTCGCGACAGGTGAACACTGAAGCTTTCTTT.

The V call is TRBV28, the J call TRBJ2-1, with 8 bases that match TRBD1. From germline, CDR1 is MDHEN and CDR2 SYDVKM. Germline trimming cut 7 bases from V and 7 bases from J; bases unmatched to any gene: 9. There are 14 residues in the CDR3. CDR3 sequence reads: CASKGQGFLNEQFF. Written as DNA, the CDR3 is TGTGCCAGCAAAGGACAGGGATTTTTGAATGAGCAGTTCTTC. Complete variable domain (other parts from reference TRBV28 and TRBJ2-1): DVKVTQSSRYLVKRTGEKVFLECVQDMDHENMFWYRQDPGLGLRLIYFSYDVKMKEKGDIPEGYSVSREKKERFSLILESASTNQTSMYLCASKGQGFLNEQFFGPGTRLTVL.

The J gene is TRBJ1-2, the V gene TRBV19, with a tentative D call TRBD1 (5 bases). Trimming took 1 base from V and 3 from J, leaving 9 bases between them. Germline V gene sequence: CDR1 LNHDA, CDR2 SQIVND (reference sequence). The CDR3 spans 14 residues. The CDR3 is CASSIVQAHYGYTF. CDR3 sequence (DNA): TGTGCCAGTAGTATAGTACAGGCGCACTATGGCTACACCTTC.

V is TRBV7-8 and J is TRBJ2-7; TRBD2 agrees at 7 bases. After removal of 4 bases from V and 2 bases from J, the junction contained 11 bases not matched to a gene. The CDR3 spans 16 residues. Per the germline V gene, CDR1 is SGHVS and CDR2 is FQNEAQ. CDR3 amino acids: CASSSSGSGSPYEQYF. The CDR3 DNA is TGTGCCAGCAGCTCCTCGGGTAGCGGGTCGCCCTACGAGCAGTACTTC.

This chain uses TRBV19 with TRBJ1-1, with 7 bases aligning to TRBD1. The germline V gene encodes CDR1 LNHDA and CDR2 SQIVND (reference sequence). With 5 bases clipped from V and 2 bases from J, the junction kept 8 bases outside the gene matches. The CDR3 extends over 15 amino acids. CDR3 loop: CASSSPGTANTEAFF. The DNA for the CDR3 is TGTGCCAGTAGTTCCCCGGGGACAGCCAACACTGAAGCTTTCTTT.

The J gene is TRBJ1-1, the V gene TRBV27, with 10 bases lining up with TRBD1. Germline-derived CDR1 and CDR2 are MNHEY and SMNVEV (reference sequence). The CDR3 runs to 14 residues. V trimming: 6 bases; J trimming: 1 base; junction bases outside the gene matches: 2. The CDR3 spells CASRRQGANTEAFF. The CDR3 coding sequence is TGTGCCAGCAGAAGACAGGGGGCGAACACTGAAGCTTTCTTT.

The V call is TRBV30, the J call TRBJ1-4, with 7 positions matching TRBD1. The CDR3 length is 14 residues. Germline V lookup: CDR1 GTSNPN, CDR2 SVGIG (reference sequence). J gave up 5 bases and V 1 base, and 4 bases lay outside the gene matches. The CDR3 is CAWSEDRRNEKLFF. Here the CDR3 DNA reads TGTGCCTGGAGTGAGGACAGGAGGAATGAAAAACTGTTTTTT. Complete variable domain (other parts from reference TRBV30 and TRBJ1-4): SQTIHQWPATLVQPVGSPLSLECTVEGTSNPNLYWYRQAAGRGLQLLFYSVGIGQISSEVPQNLSASRPQDRQFILSSKKLLLSDSGFYLCAWSEDRRNEKLFFGSGTQLSVL.

V and J are TRBV2 and TRBJ1-1; D unclear. V was pared by 7 bases and J by 2 bases, with 17 bases between. Germline lookup yields CDR1 SNHLY and CDR2 FYNNEI. The length of the CDR3 is 15 residues. The CDR3 spells CASTRGSPLNTEAFF. The CDR3 DNA sequence: TGTGCCAGCACTCGAGGCAGCCCGCTAAACACTGAAGCTTTCTTT. Full variable domain (missing parts from reference TRBV2 and TRBJ1-1): EPEVTQTPSHQVTQMGQEVILRCVPISNHLYFYWYRQILGQKVEFLVSFYNNEISEKSEIFDDQFSVERPDGSNFTLKIRSTKLEDSAMYFCASTRGSPLNTEAFFGQGTRLTVV.

This clone has a single count. The chain is built from TRBV3-1 (or the pseudogene TRBV3-2) and TRBJ2-3, with D uncertain. Trimming pared 0 bases from V and 7 bases from J, leaving 11 bases between. The CDR3 is 14 amino acids. Germline V gene lookup returns CDR1 LGHDT and CDR2 YNNKEL (reference sequence). DNA of the CDR3: TGTGCCAGCAGCCAAGATCACACCGCCTATACGCAGTATTTT. As protein: CASSQDHTAYTQYF.

The rearrangement links TRBV7-3 to TRBJ1-6; TRBD1 matches at 11 bases. This CDR3 spans 16 amino acids. The J segment lost 7 bases and the V segment lost 2 bases, leaving 4 bases of the junction unmatched. Germline CDR1 SGHTA, CDR2 FQGTGA. The CDR3 reads CASSLLGTGGNSPLHF. The CDR3 DNA reads TGTGCCAGCAGCTTACTAGGGACAGGGGGGAATTCACCCCTCCACTTT. Full variable domain (remainder filled in from reference TRBV7-3 and TRBJ1-6): GAGVSQTPSNKVTEKGKYVELRCDPISGHTALYWYRQSLGQGPEFLIYFQGTGAADDSGLPNDRFFAVRPEGSVSTLKIQRTERGDSAVYLCASSLLGTGGNSPLHFGNGTRLTVT.

V gene TRBV7-8 combines with J gene TRBJ2-5, with 7 bases that match TRBD2. This CDR3 spans 14 amino acids. Germline V gene data show CDR1 as SGHVS and CDR2 as FQNEAQ. After removal of 5 bases from V and 5 bases from J, the junction contained 8 bases not matched to a gene. The CDR3 protein is CASSPGLVMETQYF. The CDR3 region has the DNA TGTGCCAGCAGCCCCGGACTAGTGATGGAGACCCAGTACTTC.

The rearrangement joins TRBV4-1 to TRBJ1-2; 7 positions agree with TRBD1. The V gene's germline CDR1 is MGHRA and CDR2 YSYEKL. The J segment lost 2 bases and the V segment lost 2 bases, leaving 2 bases of the junction unmatched. The CDR3 has 14 amino acids. The CDR3 nucleotides read TGCGCCAGCAGCCAAACAGGGGCCAACTATGGCTACACCTTC. It translates to CASSQTGANYGYTF.